This T cell receptor beta chain was captured in a study of patients and donors after allogeneic stem cell transplantation. Trimming removed 5 bases from V and 2 bases from J; junction bases left unmatched: 14. The CDR3 sequence is 18 residues long. Germline V lookup: CDR1 SGHAT, CDR2 FQNNGV. TCRdb reprocessed the RT-PCR reads with MiXCR, giving one entry per CDR3 protein. The sample has over 200,000 distinct CDR3 sequences, around 40% seen once. The specimen was blood, either unsorted or a sorted T cell fraction (not recorded which). The chain joins TRBV11-2 to TRBJ2-1; 8 nucleotides agree with TRBD2. The origin of this receptor is a human donor who was either an allogeneic HSCT recipient or a stem cell or donor lymphocyte infusion donor (not recorded which). It is not recorded whose cells these are; they may come from a transplant donor. The CDR3 nucleotides read TGTGCCAGCAGCCATAGAAGAAGGGTAGCGGGGACCTACAATGAGCAGTTCTTC. It specifies CASSHRRRVAGTYNEQFF.